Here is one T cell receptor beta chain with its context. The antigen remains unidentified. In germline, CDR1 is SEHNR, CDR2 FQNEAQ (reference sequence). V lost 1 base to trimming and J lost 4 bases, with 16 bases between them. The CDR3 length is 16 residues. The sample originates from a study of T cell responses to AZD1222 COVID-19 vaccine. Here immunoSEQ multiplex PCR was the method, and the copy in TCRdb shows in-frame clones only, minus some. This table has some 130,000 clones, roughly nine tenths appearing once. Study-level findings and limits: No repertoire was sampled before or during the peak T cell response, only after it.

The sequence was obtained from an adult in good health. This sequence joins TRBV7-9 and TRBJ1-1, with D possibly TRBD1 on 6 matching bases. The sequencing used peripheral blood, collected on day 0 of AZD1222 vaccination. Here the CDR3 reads CASSLGGARLATEAFF. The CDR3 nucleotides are TGTGCCAGCAGCTTAGGGGGGGCTCGTTTGGCCACTGAAGCTTTCTTT. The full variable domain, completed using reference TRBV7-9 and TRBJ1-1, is DTGVSQNPRHKITKRGQNVTFRCDPISEHNRLYWYRQTLGQGPEFLTYFQNEAQLEKSRLLSDRFSAERPKGSFSTLEIQRTEQGDSAMYLCASSLGGARLATEAFFGQGTRLTVV.